These 28 T cell receptor beta chains were all obtained from the same sample, sequenced in a study of long-term antiretroviral therapy in people with HIV. The immunoSEQ assay was v3.0, run at survey level. Clones were sequenced by immunoSEQ multiplex PCR, and TCRdb holds only the in-frame ones, with some missing. The sample includes more than 15,000 clones, 95% of them seen just once. The sample in question was unsorted PBMCs, obtained less than 13 years after starting antiretroviral therapy. The receptor set was obtained from a man between 25 and 39 years old with HIV.

The chain has TRBV11-2 and TRBJ2-7; TRBD1 agrees at 9 bases. The V gene end was trimmed by 0 bases and the J gene end by 9 bases; junction bases not matched to a gene: 15. The CDR3 spans 17 residues. Per germline, CDR1 SGHAT and CDR2 FQNNGV. The CDR3 DNA reads as TGTGCCAGCAGCTTAGATTCCCCCGGGACAGGGAAGGGATGGCAGTACTTC. Translation: CASSLDSPGTGKGWQYF. Supplemented by reference TRBV11-2 and TRBJ2-7, the full variable domain reads EAGVAQSPRYKIIEKRQSVAFWCNPISGHATLYWYQQILGQGPKLLIQFQNNGVVDDSQLPKDRFSAERLKGVDSTLKIQPAKLEDSAVYLCASSLDSPGTGKGWQYFGPGTRLTVT.

J is TRBJ1-1 and V is TRBV6-5; D not certain. The CDR3 sequence is 16 residues long. V was shortened by 0 bases and J by 0 bases, with 11 bases between the two germline ends. Germline CDR1 reads MNHEY; CDR2 reads SVGAGI. CDR3 DNA sequence: TGTGCCAGCAGTTACTCGTTTGGGGTTATGAACACTGAAGCTTTCTTT. Encoded protein: CASSYSFGVMNTEAFF.

The chain employs TRBV10-3 and TRBJ2-2; D not resolved. Germline CDR1 and CDR2: ENHRY and SYGVKD. The CDR3 has 13 residues. The V end lost 10 bases, the J end lost 1 base, and 10 bases lay between the germline ends. The CDR3 spells CATRDGNTGELFF. Here the CDR3 DNA reads TGTGCCACGAGAGACGGGAACACCGGGGAGCTGTTTTTT.

The gene calls are TRBV7-3 and TRBJ2-2; possible D gene TRBD1, 7 bases. Between the trimmed V and J ends, which lost 6 bases and 6 bases, there was a span of 20 bases. This CDR3 spans 16 amino acids. The germline gives CDR1 SGHTA, CDR2 FQGTGA. DNA of the CDR3: TGTGCCAGCAGTCCCCGGGGAGGCAGGGGGGCCGGGGAGCTGTTTTTT. Amino acid sequence: CASSPRGGRGAGELFF.

The V gene is TRBV2, the J gene TRBJ1-6; no firm D call. Germline V gene data show CDR1 as SNHLY and CDR2 as FYNNEI. The ends were cut back, 11 bases at V and 0 bases at J, with 11 bases in the middle. The CDR3 totals 14 residues. CDR3: CAVQLSSYNSPLHF. CDR3 coding DNA: TGTGCCGTTCAACTAAGCTCCTATAATTCACCCCTCCACTTT.

The chain has TRBV19 and TRBJ2-3; a weak D match, TRBD2 (5 bases). Germline CDR1 is LNHDA and CDR2 is SQIVND (reference sequence). The CDR3 is 14 amino acids. V dropped 5 bases and J dropped 0 bases, with 9 bases sitting between them. In DNA form, the CDR3 reads TGTGCCAGTAGTTTTGGCGGGAGCACAGATACGCAGTATTTT. Its translation is CASSFGGSTDTQYF.

The chain links TRBV6-1 to TRBJ2-3; D call uncertain. V was pared by 6 bases and J by 6 bases, with 16 bases between. From germline, CDR1 is MNHNS and CDR2 SASEGT. There are 14 residues in the CDR3. For the CDR3, the DNA is TGTGCCAGCAGCCCCCCGGGCCAGTCCGATACGCAGTATTTT. It specifies CASSPPGQSDTQYF.

The chain couples TRBV11-2 to TRBJ2-5; possible D gene TRBD1, 5 bases. CDR3 length: 13 residues. Trimming shortened V by 1 base and J by 4 bases, and 7 bases separated the two germline ends. Germline values: CDR1 SGHAT, CDR2 FQNNGV. CDR3 residues: CASSLAGLETQYF. The DNA for the CDR3 is TGTGCCAGCAGCTTAGCAGGGTTAGAGACCCAGTACTTC. The full variable domain, its missing parts supplied by reference TRBV11-2 and TRBJ2-5, is EAGVAQSPRYKIIEKRQSVAFWCNPISGHATLYWYQQILGQGPKLLIQFQNNGVVDDSQLPKDRFSAERLKGVDSTLKIQPAKLEDSAVYLCASSLAGLETQYFGPGTRLLVL.

This sequence joins TRBV28 and TRBJ1-2; D gene unclear. The V gene lost 2 bases and the J gene lost 0 bases, with 13 bases spanning the gap. In germline, CDR1 is MDHEN, CDR2 SYDVKM. There are 16 residues in the CDR3. CDR3 amino acids: CASSLRQAEANYGYTF. CDR3 DNA sequence: TGTGCCAGCAGTTTAAGGCAGGCAGAAGCTAACTATGGCTACACCTTC.

This rearrangement joins TRBV6-5 to TRBJ1-5; no reliable D call. V gave up 2 bases and J gave up 6 bases, with 2 bases separating them. The CDR3 consists of 11 residues. Germline values: CDR1 MNHEY, CDR2 SVGAGI. CDR3 loop: CASSYLQPQHF. DNA of the CDR3: TGTGCCAGCAGTTACCTTCAGCCCCAGCATTTT.

This chain joins TRBV29-1 and TRBJ2-1, with D perhaps TRBD1 (6 bases). The germline CDR1 and CDR2 sequences are SQVTM and ANQGSEA. V shed 6 bases and J shed 0 bases, with 12 bases lying between them. The CDR3 loop spans 14 amino acids. CDR3 in DNA: TGCAGCGTCCCAAGGGGGAGCTCCTACAATGAGCAGTTCTTC. Translated, it gives CSVPRGSSYNEQFF.

The V and J genes are TRBV6-1 and TRBJ1-6; D not resolved. V was shortened by 8 bases and J by 9 bases, with 8 bases between the two germline ends. CDR1 and CDR2 (germline): MNHNS, SASEGT. The CDR3 is made up of 11 amino acids. The CDR3 sequence is CASSDFSPLHF. The CDR3 bases are TGTGCCAGCTCAGACTTTTCACCCCTCCACTTT.

In regard to this clone: Other DNA variants within this sample encode the same CDR3. The chain combines TRBV18 with TRBJ1-1; D is ambiguous. Between the trimmed V and J ends, which lost 3 bases and 4 bases, there was a span of 6 bases. There are 12 residues in the CDR3. Germline V gene data show CDR1 as KGHSH and CDR2 as LQKENI. For the CDR3, the DNA is TGTGCCAGCTCACCTGGCAGCACTGAAGCTTTCTTT. Residues: CASSPGSTEAFF.

The J gene is TRBJ1-1, the V gene TRBV6-6; D gene uncertain. The CDR3 is 15 residues long. Trimming stripped 6 bases from V and 0 bases from J, with 14 bases between. Germline V lookup: CDR1 MNHNY, CDR2 SVGAGI (reference sequence). The CDR3 is CASSPKGGLNTEAFF. The CDR3 nucleotides are TGTGCCAGCAGCCCCAAAGGCGGATTGAACACTGAAGCTTTCTTT.

Comment on this clone: The same CDR3 arises from other DNA sequences in this sample as well. CDR3 sequence: CASSEVGLNTEAFF. CDR3 in DNA: TGTGCCAGCAGTGAGGTCGGCCTGAACACTGAAGCTTTCTTT. The chain couples TRBV2 to TRBJ1-1; no definite D call. CDR1 is SNHLY and CDR2 is FYNNEI in the germline V gene. The V end lost 3 bases, the J end lost 0 bases, and 8 bases lay between the germline ends. The CDR3 length is 14 residues.

This sequence joins TRBV15 and TRBJ2-5; 8 bases align to TRBD1. The J segment lost 3 bases and the V segment lost 0 bases, leaving 3 bases of the junction unmatched. Germline V gives CDR1 LNHNV, CDR2 YYDKDF (reference sequence). The CDR3 length is 15 residues. This chain's CDR3 is CATSRDMTGEETQYF. DNA of the CDR3: TGTGCCACCAGCAGAGATATGACAGGGGAAGAGACCCAGTACTTC.

This clone came up a few times. The chain employs TRBV19 and TRBJ2-1, with TRBD2 matching over 8 bases. V lost 7 bases to trimming and J lost 8 bases; unmatched junction nucleotides: 13. This CDR3 contains 15 residues. Germline loops: CDR1 LNHDA, CDR2 SQIVND (reference sequence). The CDR3 DNA is TGTGCCAGTATCCCGAGCGGGGGAGGGGGGCATGAGCAGTTCTTC. Translating it yields CASIPSGGGGHEQFF.

This chain uses TRBV5-1 with TRBJ2-5; 10 bases are shared with TRBD1. This CDR3 has 16 amino acids. The V gene's germline CDR1 is SGHRS and CDR2 YFSETQ. V gave up 0 bases and J gave up 0 bases; unmatched junction bases: 2. Written as DNA, the CDR3 is TGCGCCAGCAGCTTGGAGGGACAGGGGAACCAAGAGACCCAGTACTTC. Protein: CASSLEGQGNQETQYF.

V gene TRBV25-1 combines with J gene TRBJ2-2, with 8 bases fitting TRBD2. Germline CDR1 and CDR2: MGHDK and SYGVNS. With 4 bases clipped from V and 7 bases from J, the junction kept 8 bases outside the gene matches. The CDR3 consists of 15 residues. CDR3 nucleotides: TGTGCCAGCAGTGCCTCGGGGGGGACCGGCGGGGAGCTGTTTTTT. Encoded protein: CASSASGGTGGELFF.

This chain joins TRBV7-6 and TRBJ2-3; D is uncertain. This CDR3 comprises 14 residues. V shed 1 base and J shed 4 bases, with 9 bases lying between them. Looked up from germline, CDR1 is SGHVS and CDR2 is FNYEAQ. CDR3: CASSLGLSADTQYF. The CDR3 DNA sequence: TGTGCCAGCAGCTTAGGCCTCAGCGCAGATACGCAGTATTTT.

V gene TRBV7-3 combines with J gene TRBJ2-7; D uncertain. The CDR3 is made up of 13 amino acids. The ends were cut back, 2 bases at V and 4 bases at J, with 9 bases in the middle. Germline V gives CDR1 SGHTA, CDR2 FQGTGA. CDR3: CASSLRYGYEQYF. Here the CDR3 DNA reads TGTGCCAGCAGCTTACGTTACGGATACGAGCAGTACTTC.

By share, this clone ranks as medium-sized. The V call is TRBV7-9, the J call TRBJ2-1, with 10 bases matching TRBD2. J lost 5 bases, V lost 5 bases, and 9 bases had no gene match. Germline values: CDR1 SEHNR, CDR2 FQNEAQ (reference sequence). The CDR3 runs to 16 residues. CDR3: CASSPSLAGENNEQFF. CDR3 bases: TGTGCCAGCAGCCCTAGCCTAGCGGGGGAAAACAATGAGCAGTTCTTC.

The table lists this clone with a few counts. V is TRBV7-3 and J is TRBJ2-1, with D possibly being TRBD2 (6 bases). Germline V gene lookup returns CDR1 SGHTA and CDR2 FQGTGA. V was shortened by 2 bases and J by 0 bases, with 8 bases between the two germline ends. The CDR3 is 15 amino acids. The CDR3 is CASSLGGPSYNEQFF. DNA of the CDR3: TGTGCCAGCAGCTTAGGAGGGCCCTCCTACAATGAGCAGTTCTTC.

J is TRBJ2-3 and V is TRBV6-5; D gene unclear. The ends were cut back, 5 bases at V and 2 bases at J, with 8 bases in the middle. The CDR3 has 13 residues. Germline loops: CDR1 MNHEY, CDR2 SVGAGI. DNA for the CDR3: TGTGCCAGCAGTCCCATAGTCACAGATACGCAGTATTTT. Protein: CASSPIVTDTQYF.

The chain is built from TRBV5-6 and TRBJ1-2; 7 bases agree with TRBD1. Germline CDR1 is SGHDT and CDR2 is YYEEEE. This CDR3 is built from 13 residues. With V trimmed by 3 bases and J by 4 bases, 3 bases remained unmatched. This CDR3 reads CASSSGQTYGYTF. The CDR3 coding sequence is TGTGCCAGCAGCTCGGGACAGACCTATGGCTACACCTTC.

The rearrangement uses TRBV9 and TRBJ2-5, with D perhaps TRBD1 (6 bases). Per the germline V gene, CDR1 is SGDLS and CDR2 is YYNGEE. Trimming removed 4 bases from V and 0 bases from J, with 10 bases in between. The CDR3 has 14 residues. The CDR3 nucleotides are TGTGCCAGCAGCCCTTGGACAGACCAAGAGACCCAGTACTTC. Protein product: CASSPWTDQETQYF.

The chain employs TRBV28 and TRBJ1-4; unclear D gene. The CDR3 is 18 amino acids. V dropped 6 bases and J dropped 1 base, with 21 bases sitting between them. Germline V CDR1 and CDR2: MDHEN, SYDVKM. CDR3 sequence (DNA): TGTGCCAGCAGACTTGCGGCCCGGAGCTTAGGAACTAATGAAAAACTGTTTTTT. It translates to CASRLAARSLGTNEKLFF.

This chain connects TRBV19 to TRBJ1-5; perhaps TRBD1 as D (6 bases). V shed 4 bases and J shed 7 bases, with 11 bases lying between them. Looked up from germline, CDR1 is LNHDA and CDR2 is SQIVND (reference sequence). The CDR3 has 13 residues. CDR3 coding DNA: TGTGCCAGTAGTAAAACAGGGATCCAGCCCCAGCATTTT. Its translation: CASSKTGIQPQHF.